These 25 T cell receptor beta chains were sequenced from one sample in a study of cytomegalovirus exposure and HLA in healthy donors. Use of 60 Vbeta and 13 Jbeta primers characterized the PCR. The repertoire was sequenced with immunoSEQ multiplex PCR; TCRdb's copy has only in-frame clones and lacks some. This table holds over 100,000 clones, around four fifths found once. Sequenced sample: PBMCs. The receptors originated from a female donor in good health and CMV-seronegative.

The chain recombines TRBV5-1 with TRBJ2-1, with 11 bases that match TRBD2. CDR1 SGHRS and CDR2 YFSETQ come from the germline V gene. The V and J ends lost 3 bases and 2 bases, in that order; junction bases with no gene match: 4. The CDR3 contains 16 residues. DNA of the CDR3: TGCGCCAGCAGCTACGGACTAGCGGGTACCTACAATGAGCAGTTCTTC. Encoded protein: CASSYGLAGTYNEQFF.

This clone was observed once. The V and J genes are TRBV7-9 and TRBJ1-3; D is possibly TRBD1 (6 bases). The V end was cut by 0 bases, the J end by 0 bases, with 9 bases between. The germline gives CDR1 SEHNR, CDR2 FQNEAQ (reference sequence). The CDR3 runs 16 residues. CDR3 in amino acids: CASSLAGGDSGNTIYF. As DNA, the CDR3 is TGTGCCAGCAGCTTAGCAGGGGGGGACTCTGGAAACACCATATATTTT. Full variable domain (missing parts from reference TRBV7-9 and TRBJ1-3): DTGVSQNPRHKITKRGQNVTFRCDPISEHNRLYWYRQTLGQGPEFLTYFQNEAQLEKSRLLSDRFSAERPKGSFSTLEIQRTEQGDSAMYLCASSLAGGDSGNTIYFGEGSWLTVV.

The chain couples TRBV7-9 to TRBJ1-5, with a weak D call TRBD1 (5 bases). With 5 bases removed from V and 4 bases from J, the gap between germline ends came to 9 bases. The germline V gene has CDR1 SEHNR and CDR2 FQNEAQ (reference sequence). The CDR3 length is 13 residues. CDR3 bases: TGTGCCAGCAGCGTAGAGGGGAATCAGCCCCAGCATTTT. Encoded protein: CASSVEGNQPQHF.

V usage is TRBV7-2 and J usage is TRBJ2-1; D remains unclear. Germline-derived CDR1 and CDR2 are SGHTA and FQGNSA. There are 16 residues in the CDR3. The V and J ends lost 1 base and 3 bases respectively, with 13 bases between them. CDR3 sequence (DNA): TGTGCCAGCAGCTTAGACTCGCCAAGACTCTACAATGAGCAGTTCTTC. As protein: CASSLDSPRLYNEQFF.

This chain joins TRBV5-1 and TRBJ1-4; D is unclear. The CDR3 has 15 amino acids. Germline CDR1 and CDR2: SGHRS and YFSETQ. V was cut by 5 bases and J by 6 bases, with 17 bases left in between. The CDR3 region has the DNA TGCGCCAGCAGTCTTCGGGGTATCGGTGATGAAAAACTGTTTTTT. Protein sequence: CASSLRGIGDEKLFF. Full variable domain (outside the CDR3, taken from reference TRBV5-1 and TRBJ1-4): KAGVTQTPRYLIKTRGQQVTLSCSPISGHRSVSWYQQTPGQGLQFLFEYFSETQRNKGNFPGRFSGRQFSNSRSEMNVSTLELGDSALYLCASSLRGIGDEKLFFGSGTQLSVL.

The V gene is TRBV19, the J gene TRBJ2-3, with D uncertain. This CDR3 is built from 15 residues. CDR1 LNHDA and CDR2 SQIVND come from the germline V gene (reference sequence). Trimming removed 0 bases from V and 0 bases from J, with 7 bases in between. CDR3 DNA sequence: TGTGCCAGTAGTATAGAACTTTTAAGCACAGATACGCAGTATTTT. It encodes CASSIELLSTDTQYF.

The chain carries TRBV4-2 and TRBJ2-1; TRBD2 might be the D (5 bases). There are 15 residues in the CDR3. Looked up from germline, CDR1 is LGHNA and CDR2 is YNFKEQ. The V gene lost 4 bases and the J gene lost 3 bases, with 13 bases spanning the gap. CDR3 coding DNA: TGTGCCAGCAGCCCTCCAGAACGGGGCTACAATGAGCAGTTCTTC. It specifies CASSPPERGYNEQFF.

There are a few counts of this clone. The CDR3 nucleotides read TGCAGCGTTGAAGACTTGGGACAGGTGGAAACTGAAGCTTTCTTT. This gives the protein CSVEDLGQVETEAFF. V gene TRBV29-1 combines with J gene TRBJ1-1; 8 nucleotides agree with TRBD1. Losses at the gene ends were 0 bases for V and 5 bases for J; bases not matched to a gene: 8. Germline assignment: CDR1 SQVTM and CDR2 ANQGSEA. CDR3 size: 15 residues.

The rearrangement uses TRBV7-6 and TRBJ2-7; no firm D call. Germline assignment: CDR1 SGHVS and CDR2 FNYEAQ. This CDR3 is built from 14 residues. V was cut by 5 bases and J by 2 bases, with 13 bases left in between. The CDR3 spells CASSPTLATYEQYF. CDR3 sequence (DNA): TGTGCCAGCAGCCCGACTTTGGCCACCTACGAGCAGTACTTC.

This sequence joins TRBV4-2 and TRBJ2-3; D unclear. From germline, CDR1 is LGHNA and CDR2 YNFKEQ. V was shortened by 2 bases and J by 3 bases, with 9 bases between the two germline ends. The CDR3 runs to 14 residues. In DNA form, the CDR3 reads TGTGCCAGCAGCCAAAGTAAAGCGACAGATACGCAGTATTTT. This codes for CASSQSKATDTQYF.

The chain carries TRBV4-2 and TRBJ2-7; 7 nucleotides match TRBD2. The junction had 2 bases not matched to a gene; V was cut back by 0 bases and J by 3 bases. The CDR3 extends over 14 amino acids. Germline V gives CDR1 LGHNA, CDR2 YNFKEQ. CDR3 in amino acids: CASSQEKRDYEQYF. For the CDR3, the DNA is TGTGCCAGCAGCCAAGAGAAGCGGGACTACGAGCAGTACTTC.

V usage is TRBV4-3 and J usage is TRBJ2-1; 8 bases agree with TRBD1. After removal of 0 bases from V and 8 bases from J, the junction contained 18 bases not matched to a gene. There are 19 residues in the CDR3. Germline CDR1 and CDR2: LGHNA and YSLEER. CDR3 protein: CASSQDYGLMTGVSHEQFF. CDR3 bases: TGCGCCAGCAGCCAAGATTATGGGCTAATGACAGGGGTTAGCCATGAGCAGTTCTTC.

In this sample, this clone turned up a few times. The rearrangement uses TRBV5-1 and TRBJ2-3; 8 bases line up with TRBD1. The CDR3 is made up of 14 amino acids. V shed 2 bases and J 5 bases; nucleotides not matched to a gene: 4. The germline gives CDR1 SGHRS, CDR2 YFSETQ. The CDR3 DNA sequence: TGCGCCAGCAGCTTTGGACAGGGTGTAGATACGCAGTATTTT. Translated: CASSFGQGVDTQYF. The full variable domain, in which reference TRBV5-1 and TRBJ2-3 provide the parts outside the CDR3, is KAGVTQTPRYLIKTRGQQVTLSCSPISGHRSVSWYQQTPGQGLQFLFEYFSETQRNKGNFPGRFSGRQFSNSRSEMNVSTLELGDSALYLCASSFGQGVDTQYFGPGTRLTVL.

V is TRBV10-3 and J is TRBJ2-5; no firm D call. V lost 4 bases and J lost 2, with 14 bases in between. The V gene's germline CDR1 is ENHRY and CDR2 SYGVKD. The CDR3 runs 15 residues. CDR3 amino acids: CAISAPPPTQETQYF. In nucleotides, the CDR3 is TGTGCCATCAGTGCCCCGCCGCCGACACAAGAGACCCAGTACTTC.

The gene calls are TRBV9 and TRBJ2-1; D may be TRBD2 (5 bases). The V gene's germline CDR1 is SGDLS and CDR2 YYNGEE. The CDR3 consists of 14 residues. V was clipped by 0 bases and J by 8 bases, with 12 bases between them. The CDR3 here is CASSVVTGSDEQFF. DNA for the CDR3: TGTGCCAGCAGCGTAGTTACGGGGAGTGATGAGCAGTTCTTC.

V usage is TRBV7-3 and J usage is TRBJ1-1, with no clear D. Germline CDR1 is SGHTA and CDR2 is FQGTGA. V was shortened by 4 bases and J by 2 bases, with 11 bases between the two germline ends. This CDR3 contains 14 residues. The CDR3 sequence is CASSSSIYNTEAFF. For the CDR3, the DNA is TGTGCCAGCAGCTCCTCTATTTACAACACTGAAGCTTTCTTT.

This clone was observed a handful of times. The chain links TRBV27 to TRBJ2-7; D is possibly TRBD2 (6 bases). The CDR3 runs to 14 residues. CDR1 is MNHEY, CDR2 SMNVEV, per germline (reference sequence). V was cut by 0 bases and J by 4 bases, with 10 bases left in between. CDR3 loop: CASSLSGGTYEQYF. The CDR3 nucleotides are TGTGCCAGCAGTTTATCTGGCGGGACGTACGAGCAGTACTTC.

The CDR3 nucleotides are TGTGCCAGCAGCTTAGCCCAGGGCTACAATGAGCAGTTCTTC. The encoded protein is CASSLAQGYNEQFF. This chain joins TRBV7-2 and TRBJ2-1, with a possible D match to TRBD1 (5 bases). The germline gives CDR1 SGHTA, CDR2 FQGNSA. The CDR3 spans 14 residues. The ends were cut back, 0 bases at V and 3 bases at J, with 6 bases in the middle.

The CDR3 loop reads CASSLSGRETQYF. CDR3 coding DNA: TGTGCCAGCAGTTTATCCGGGAGGGAGACCCAGTACTTC. The chain uses TRBV28 and TRBJ2-5, with 7 bases aligning to TRBD2. J lost 5 bases, V lost 1 base, and 1 base had no gene match. Germline CDR1 and CDR2: MDHEN and SYDVKM. The CDR3 extends over 13 amino acids.

The chain employs TRBV6-5 and TRBJ1-2; TRBD1 might be the D (5 bases). CDR1 is MNHEY, CDR2 SVGAGI, per germline. This CDR3 has 13 amino acids. V dropped 5 bases and J dropped 4 bases, with 11 bases sitting between them. This CDR3 reads CASSVGGSYGYTF. The CDR3 region has the DNA TGTGCCAGCAGTGTCGGGGGATCCTATGGCTACACCTTC.

J is TRBJ2-2 and V is TRBV9; a possible D gene is TRBD2 (6 bases). The CDR3 runs to 17 residues. V was clipped by 5 bases and J by 0 bases, with 17 bases between them. The germline CDR1 and CDR2 sequences are SGDLS and YYNGEE. For the CDR3, the DNA is TGTGCCAGCAGTGAGCCGGGACTTAAAGCGAACACCGGGGAGCTGTTTTTT. This sequence encodes CASSEPGLKANTGELFF.

The J gene is TRBJ1-3, the V gene TRBV28, with no clear D. V lost 8 bases and J lost 0, with 8 bases in between. This CDR3 region has 13 residues. Per germline, CDR1 MDHEN and CDR2 SYDVKM. The CDR3 spells CASPNSSGNTIYF. The CDR3 coding sequence is TGTGCCAGCCCAAACTCCTCTGGAAACACCATATATTTT.

The rearrangement uses TRBV7-2 and TRBJ2-1; 10 bases line up with TRBD2. The V segment lost 1 base and the J segment 9 bases; nucleotides outside the gene matches: 15. The CDR3 totals 18 residues. Germline CDR1 reads SGHTA; CDR2 reads FQGNSA. The CDR3 loop reads CASSLGRKRTSGLSEQFF. The CDR3 DNA is TGTGCCAGCAGCTTAGGTCGTAAGAGGACTAGCGGACTCAGTGAGCAGTTCTTC. The whole variable domain, remainder taken from reference TRBV7-2 and TRBJ2-1, is GAGVSQSPSNKVTEKGKDVELRCDPISGHTALYWYRQSLGQGLEFLIYFQGNSAPDKSGLPSDRFSAERTGGSVSTLTIQRTQQEDSAVYLCASSLGRKRTSGLSEQFFGPGTRLTVL.

The V gene is TRBV11-2, the J gene TRBJ1-3; D ambiguous. Per the germline V gene, CDR1 is SGHAT and CDR2 is FQNNGV. V lost 5 bases and J lost 0, with 11 bases in between. CDR3 length: 15 residues. CDR3 DNA sequence: TGTGCCAGCAGCGCCGACTTGTTCTCTGGAAACACCATATATTTT. This encodes CASSADLFSGNTIYF.

V and J are TRBV25-1 and TRBJ2-5, with 9 bases that match TRBD2. The CDR3 runs 16 residues. Germline trimming cut 4 bases from V and 5 bases from J; bases unmatched to any gene: 11. From germline, CDR1 is MGHDK and CDR2 SYGVNS. CDR3 residues: CASSVGLAGAGETQYF. For the CDR3, the DNA is TGTGCCAGCAGTGTTGGCTTAGCGGGAGCCGGGGAGACCCAGTACTTC.